This entry features one T cell receptor beta chain sequence. Profiling relied on immunoSEQ multiplex PCR, and the TCRdb table lists in-frame clones only, not all of them. The sample contains some 70,000 clones, 95% to 97% of which appear only once. This specimen comes from a study of technical replicates of blood from a handful of donors. CDR1 is KGHSH and CDR2 is LQKENI in the germline V gene. Trimming stripped 2 bases from V and 6 bases from J, with 14 bases between. The CDR3 is 15 residues long. Sample: T cells isolated from PBMCs. This chain uses TRBV18 with TRBJ1-5; D is uncertain. This receptor was taken from a human donor in good health. The DNA for the CDR3 is TGTGCCAGCTCACCAGATCCAGGTAACCGTCAGCCCCAGCATTTT. Amino acid sequence: CASSPDPGNRQPQHF.